Shown below are 26 T cell receptor beta chains from a single sample sequenced in a study of regulatory T cells in long-lasting Graves disease. As for time point: newly diagnosed GD, antithyroid drugs for less than 3 months. RNA extracted from PBMCs served as the sequencing template. Arm-PCR with iRepertoire HTBI primers amplified the CDR3 regions for these TCR beta libraries. Each CDR3 protein is one row after TCRdb ran MiXCR on the multiplex PCR reads. The top ten clones hold about 7.6% of a sample with about 400,000 distinct CDR3 sequences, 15% of them seen once. The same sample was also used in a study of T cells in Graves' hyperthyroidism and ophthalmopathy.

The input for sequencing was peripheral blood mononuclear cells (PBMCs), taken at new diagnosis, from a patient treated with antithyroid drugs. These receptors were collected from a woman between 40 and 50 years old with Graves disease.

This clonotype was counted at least ten times. The chain recombines TRBV5-4 with TRBJ1-1; D is unclear. Looked up from germline, CDR1 is SGHNT and CDR2 is YYREEE (reference sequence). The CDR3 totals 14 residues. Trimming pared 2 bases from V and 1 base from J, leaving 9 bases between. The CDR3 reads CASSFGKGNTEAFF. In nucleotides, the CDR3 is TGTGCCAGCAGCTTCGGAAAAGGGAACACTGAAGCTTTCTTT.

The J gene is TRBJ2-7, the V gene TRBV18; TRBD1 or TRBD2 may be the D gene (5 bases each). The V end was cut by 6 bases, the J end by 5 bases, with 17 bases between. The CDR3 consists of 14 residues. CDR1 KGHSH and CDR2 LQKENI come from the germline V gene. The CDR3 nucleotides are TGTGCCAGCTCCCCCGGGGCAGCTGTGAACGAGCAGTACTTC. Translated, it gives CASSPGAAVNEQYF.

This clonotype has more than one count but fewer than ten. The J gene is TRBJ2-3, the V gene TRBV13, with 9 bases identical to TRBD2. The trim removed 5 bases at V and 0 bases at J, leaving 12 bases unmatched. The CDR3 totals 18 residues. CDR1 is PRHDT and CDR2 is FYEKMQ in the germline V gene (reference sequence). As DNA, the CDR3 is TGTGCCAGCAGCGCCCCTGGGAAGCGGGAGGCTAGCACAGATACGCAGTATTTT. Encoded protein: CASSAPGKREASTDTQYF.

The rearrangement uses TRBV19 and TRBJ2-3; possibly TRBD2 for D (6 bases). Germline V gene lookup returns CDR1 LNHDA and CDR2 SQIVND (reference sequence). This CDR3 is 19 amino acids long. Trimming pared 7 bases from V and 3 bases from J, leaving 29 bases between. CDR3 sequence (DNA): TGTGCCAGTAACCCGCTAGCCAAAAAGCGAACCCGGGGGACAGATACGCAGTATTTT. It codes for CASNPLAKKRTRGTDTQYF.

This clonotype has ten or more counts. The chain recombines TRBV28 with TRBJ1-2, with 7 bases matching TRBD1. The trim removed 6 bases at V and 5 bases at J, leaving 9 bases unmatched. CDR3 size: 14 residues. The germline V gene has CDR1 MDHEN and CDR2 SYDVKM. The CDR3 reads CASRRTGEVYGYTF. The CDR3 DNA reads TGTGCCAGCAGACGCACAGGGGAAGTTTATGGCTACACCTTC.

The CDR3 bases are TGTGCCATCAGTGACAGTGGGAAAGGGATCACTGAAGCTTTCTTT. Translated, it gives CAISDSGKGITEAFF. The chain joins TRBV10-3 to TRBJ1-1; no clear D. This CDR3 spans 15 amino acids. In germline, CDR1 is ENHRY, CDR2 SYGVKD. The V end was cut by 3 bases, the J end by 4 bases, with 15 bases between.

This clonotype was seen more than once but under ten times. The rearrangement uses TRBV6-1 and TRBJ2-1, with 8 bases matching TRBD2. The CDR3 is 15 residues long. Germline V gene data show CDR1 as MNHNS and CDR2 as SASEGT. Germline trimming cut 6 bases from V and 1 base from J; bases unmatched to any gene: 5. CDR3 region: CASRPIAGSYNEQFF. CDR3 coding DNA: TGTGCCAGCAGGCCAATAGCGGGGTCCTACAATGAGCAGTTCTTC.

The gene calls are TRBV2 and TRBJ2-7; possibly TRBD2 for D (6 bases). Trimming took 11 bases from V and 6 from J, leaving 23 bases between them. This CDR3 is built from 14 residues. Germline assignment: CDR1 SNHLY and CDR2 FYNNEI. CDR3 amino acids: CASGRDFGASEQYF. In DNA, the CDR3 is TGTGCCTCTGGTAGGGACTTTGGAGCGTCCGAGCAGTACTTC.

A word on this clonotype: This may be a read error: a much more frequent sequence differs by one nucleotide. The rearrangement joins TRBV20-1 to TRBJ1-4; 9 positions agree with TRBD1. The CDR3 is made up of 12 amino acids. Germline loops: CDR1 DFQATT, CDR2 SNEGSKA (reference sequence). V dropped 5 bases and J dropped 10; count of bases not matched to a gene: 5. This CDR3 is CSAGQGRGKLFF. The CDR3 DNA reads as TGCAGTGCTGGACAGGGGAGGGGAAAACTGTTTTTT.

There are many counts of this clonotype. J is TRBJ2-5 and V is TRBV3-1; 8 bases line up with TRBD1. The CDR3 sequence is 14 residues long. Germline CDR1 is LGHDT and CDR2 is YNNKEL (reference sequence). J gave up 1 base and V 6 bases, and 4 bases lay outside the gene matches. CDR3 in DNA: TGTGCCAGCAGTTCCGACAGGGGCCAAGAGACCCAGTACTTC. Its translation is CASSSDRGQETQYF.

This clonotype showed up many times. V gene TRBV5-6 combines with J gene TRBJ2-5; D may be TRBD2 (6 bases). Trimming left V 4 bases short and J 4 bases short, with 17 bases between. Germline loops: CDR1 SGHDT, CDR2 YYEEEE. This CDR3 is 15 amino acids long. Here the CDR3 reads CASSPRLGTAETQYF. The CDR3 coding sequence is TGTGCCAGCAGCCCTCGACTAGGAACCGCAGAGACCCAGTACTTC. The full variable domain, completed using reference TRBV5-6 and TRBJ2-5, is DAGVTQSPTHLIKTRGQQVTLRCSPKSGHDTVSWYQQALGQGPQFIFQYYEEEERQRGNFPDRFSGHQFPNYSSELNVNALLLGDSALYLCASSPRLGTAETQYFGPGTRLLVL.

The gene calls are TRBV7-8 and TRBJ2-7, with TRBD2 identical over 8 bases. Per germline, CDR1 SGHVS and CDR2 FQNEAQ. This CDR3 region has 15 residues. Trimming took 2 bases from V and 3 from J; bases not matched to a gene: 6. The CDR3 coding sequence is TGTGCCAGCAGCTTAAACTTAGCGGGAAACTACGAGCAGTACTTC. This translates into CASSLNLAGNYEQYF.

CDR3 in amino acids: CASSSEFNEQFF. CDR3 bases: TGTGCCAGCAGCAGCGAGTTCAATGAGCAGTTCTTC. The chain links TRBV16 to TRBJ2-1; D gene ambiguous. In germline, CDR1 is KGHSY, CDR2 FQNENV. Trimming left V 5 bases short and J 6 bases short, with 8 bases between. This CDR3 has 12 residues.

This chain links TRBV28 with TRBJ1-2; 8 bases are a match to TRBD1. The germline V gene has CDR1 MDHEN and CDR2 SYDVKM. Trimming cost V 2 bases and J 4 bases; bases outside gene matches: 3. There are 14 residues in the CDR3. In DNA form, the CDR3 reads TGTGCCAGCAGTTTAAGCGACAGGGGCTATGGCTACACCTTC. Amino acid sequence: CASSLSDRGYGYTF.

The chain carries TRBV12-5 and TRBJ1-2; 8 nucleotides agree with TRBD1. CDR3 length: 16 residues. CDR1 LGHNT and CDR2 FRNRAP come from the germline V gene. V lost 6 bases, J lost 5 bases, and 14 bases stayed unmatched. CDR3: CASGREETGVRYGYTF. In DNA form, the CDR3 reads TGTGCTAGTGGACGAGAGGAGACAGGGGTCCGTTATGGCTACACCTTC.

This clonotype was found many times. The V and J genes are TRBV25-1 and TRBJ2-5; perhaps TRBD2 as D (5 bases). V gave up 5 bases and J gave up 5 bases, with 18 bases separating them. Germline V gene sequence: CDR1 MGHDK, CDR2 SYGVNS. The CDR3 has 15 residues. This chain's CDR3 is CASSTVGNIGETQYF. CDR3 nucleotides: TGTGCCAGCAGTACTGTCGGGAACATCGGCGAGACCCAGTACTTC.

This chain connects TRBV12-3 or TRBV12-4 to TRBJ2-5; 9 bases line up with TRBD1. There are 18 residues in the CDR3. V shed 3 bases and J 3 bases; nucleotides not matched to a gene: 14. CDR3 nucleotide sequence: TGTGCCAGCAGTTTGCGGCTTACCGGGACAGGGAGTGAAGAGACCCAGTACTTC. It yields the protein CASSLRLTGTGSEETQYF.

This clonotype was observed at least ten times. The gene calls are TRBV11-2 and TRBJ2-5, with D uncertain. Germline CDR1 is SGHAT and CDR2 is FQNNGV. Trimming left V 1 base short and J 1 base short, with 7 bases between. The CDR3 has 14 amino acids. The CDR3: CASSLVGFQETQYF. The CDR3 DNA sequence: TGTGCCAGCAGCTTAGTCGGATTCCAAGAGACCCAGTACTTC. The full variable domain, with the rest looked up from reference TRBV11-2 and TRBJ2-5, is EAGVAQSPRYKIIEKRQSVAFWCNPISGHATLYWYQQILGQGPKLLIQFQNNGVVDDSQLPKDRFSAERLKGVDSTLKIQPAKLEDSAVYLCASSLVGFQETQYFGPGTRLLVL.

This clonotype has a count of ten or more. This sequence joins TRBV5-1 and TRBJ2-3, with a possible D match to TRBD2 (6 bases). The germline V gene has CDR1 SGHRS and CDR2 YFSETQ. This CDR3 has 15 amino acids. V lost 3 bases to trimming and J lost 4 bases, with 15 bases between them. CDR3 nucleotide sequence: TGCGCCAGCAGCTCGGAGGGCCCTCCGCCAGATACGCAGTATTTT. Translated: CASSSEGPPPDTQYF.

The sample holds many counts of this clonotype. The chain carries TRBV20-1 and TRBJ1-1, with D unclear. Germline loops: CDR1 DFQATT, CDR2 SNEGSKA (reference sequence). The CDR3 sequence is 14 residues long. V lost 2 bases and J lost 0, with 10 bases in between. CDR3 sequence: CSARREGLNTEAFF. Written as DNA, the CDR3 is TGCAGTGCTAGACGGGAGGGTCTGAACACTGAAGCTTTCTTT.

As concerns this clonotype: The likely explanation is a read error, given a far larger clone one base away. CDR3 in DNA: TGTGTCAGCAGCTTTCAAGCCACCGAGACCCAGTACTTC. As protein: CVSSFQATETQYF. This chain uses TRBV7-4 with TRBJ2-5; D gene unclear. This CDR3 comprises 13 residues. In germline, CDR1 is SGHVT, CDR2 SQSDAQ.

The V call is TRBV27, the J call TRBJ1-1, with TRBD1 matching 7 bases. The length of the CDR3 is 14 residues. V shed 10 bases, J shed 5 bases, and the junction held 13 bases outside the gene matches. Germline V gives CDR1 MNHEY, CDR2 SMNVEV (reference sequence). The CDR3 spells CANGHRGHGTEAFF. CDR3 bases: TGTGCCAACGGGCATAGGGGGCATGGGACTGAAGCTTTCTTT.

This clonotype was seen repeatedly, ten times or more. The V and J genes are TRBV3-1 and TRBJ2-3, with TRBD2 matching over 11 bases. V lost 1 base and J lost 0; bases outside the gene matches: 9. CDR3 length: 19 residues. Germline CDR1 and CDR2: LGHDT and YNNKEL (reference sequence). The CDR3 here is CASSQVGTSGGTSTDTQYF. The DNA for the CDR3 is TGTGCCAGCAGCCAAGTAGGGACTAGCGGAGGAACTAGCACAGATACGCAGTATTTT.

About this clonotype: A much larger clonotype is one base distant, so this may be a read error. This chain connects TRBV2 to TRBJ1-1; D unclear. This CDR3 has 13 residues. Germline assignment: CDR1 SNHLY and CDR2 FYNNEI. CDR3: CASSEFPGTGAFF. DNA for the CDR3: TGTGCCAGCAGTGAATTTCCCGGCACTGGAGCTTTCTTT.

This clonotype was seen ten or more times. J is TRBJ2-7 and V is TRBV9, with D possibly TRBD1 on 7 matching bases. V gave up 4 bases and J gave up 7 bases, with 18 bases separating them. Germline assignment: CDR1 SGDLS and CDR2 YYNGEE. The CDR3 is 14 amino acids. This CDR3 is CASSQGGPLWEQYF. CDR3 nucleotides: TGTGCCAGCAGCCAGGGGGGACCGTTATGGGAGCAGTACTTC.

This clonotype was counted many times. The V gene is TRBV12-5, the J gene TRBJ2-1, with TRBD2 as a possible D gene (6 bases). The CDR3 contains 16 residues. V lost 0 bases, J lost 5 bases, and 14 bases lay in between. Germline V gives CDR1 LGHNT, CDR2 FRNRAP. The CDR3 DNA is TGTGCTAGTGGTTTGGTAATCTCTAGCGCCCACAATGAGCAGTTCTTC. It translates to CASGLVISSAHNEQFF. The entire variable domain, with the rest obtained from reference TRBV12-5 and TRBJ2-1, is as follows: DARVTQTPRHKVTEMGQEVTMRCQPILGHNTVFWYRQTMMQGLELLAYFRNRAPLDDSGMPKDRFSAEMPDATLATLKIQPSEPRDSAVYFCASGLVISSAHNEQFFGPGTRLTVL.